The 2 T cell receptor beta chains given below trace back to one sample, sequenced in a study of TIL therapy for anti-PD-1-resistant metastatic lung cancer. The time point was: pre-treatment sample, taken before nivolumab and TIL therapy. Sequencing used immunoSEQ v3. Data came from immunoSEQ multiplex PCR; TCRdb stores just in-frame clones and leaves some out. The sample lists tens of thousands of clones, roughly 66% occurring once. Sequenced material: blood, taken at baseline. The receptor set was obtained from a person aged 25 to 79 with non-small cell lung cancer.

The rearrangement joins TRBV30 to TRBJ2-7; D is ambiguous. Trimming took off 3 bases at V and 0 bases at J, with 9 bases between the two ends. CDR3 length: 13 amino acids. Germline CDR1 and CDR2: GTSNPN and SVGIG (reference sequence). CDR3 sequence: CAWSPQTSYEQYF. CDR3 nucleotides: TGTGCCTGGAGCCCCCAAACCTCCTACGAGCAGTACTTC. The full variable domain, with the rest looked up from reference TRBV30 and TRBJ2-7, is SQTIHQWPATLVQPVGSPLSLECTVEGTSNPNLYWYRQAAGRGLQLLFYSVGIGQISSEVPQNLSASRPQDRQFILSSKKLLLSDSGFYLCAWSPQTSYEQYFGPGTRLTVT.

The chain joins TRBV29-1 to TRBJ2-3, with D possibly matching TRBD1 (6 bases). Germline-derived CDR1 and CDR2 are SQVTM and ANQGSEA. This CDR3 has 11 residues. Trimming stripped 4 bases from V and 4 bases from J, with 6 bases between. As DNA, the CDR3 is TGCAGCGTTGGACAGGCAGATACGCAGTATTTT. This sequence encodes CSVGQADTQYF.